These 20 T cell receptor beta chains were sequenced from one sample in a study of blood T cell repertoires in COVID-19. Using immunoSEQ multiplex PCR, the repertoire was profiled, and TCRdb retains in-frame clones only, with some absent. Among about 140,000 clones listed, over 70% were seen once. Specimen: PBMCs or T cells enriched from blood (not recorded which). These receptors came from a man aged 60 to 75 who had recovered from COVID-19.

This chain links TRBV5-1 with TRBJ2-3; TRBD1 might be the D (5 bases). CDR1 and CDR2 (germline): SGHRS, YFSETQ. V lost 0 bases and J 4 bases, leaving 9 bases between the germline ends. This CDR3 is 14 amino acids long. The CDR3 DNA reads TGCGCCAGCAGCTTGGAGGGGCAGGCAGATACGCAGTATTTT. The encoded protein is CASSLEGQADTQYF. The variable domain in full, completed from reference TRBV5-1 and TRBJ2-3, reads KAGVTQTPRYLIKTRGQQVTLSCSPISGHRSVSWYQQTPGQGLQFLFEYFSETQRNKGNFPGRFSGRQFSNSRSEMNVSTLELGDSALYLCASSLEGQADTQYFGPGTRLTVL.

The V call is TRBV19, the J call TRBJ2-7; 10 positions agree with TRBD1. CDR3 length equals 14 residues. The germline V gene has CDR1 LNHDA and CDR2 SQIVND (reference sequence). With 3 bases clipped from V and 8 bases from J, the junction kept 7 bases outside the gene matches. The CDR3 reads CASSISRDRGKQYF. CDR3 DNA: TGTGCCAGTAGTATTTCCCGGGACAGGGGTAAGCAGTACTTC.

The table lists this clone with a few counts. V gene TRBV5-4 combines with J gene TRBJ2-7, with D perhaps TRBD2 (6 bases). Germline V gene sequence: CDR1 SGHNT, CDR2 YYREEE (reference sequence). This CDR3 comprises 14 residues. V lost 4 bases to trimming and J lost 6 bases, with 17 bases between them. CDR3 sequence: CASSRDLNRLEQYF. CDR3 sequence (DNA): TGTGCCAGCAGCAGGGACTTGAATAGGCTCGAGCAGTACTTC.

The J gene is TRBJ2-2, the V gene TRBV12-3 or TRBV12-4; possibly TRBD2 for D (6 bases). The CDR3 totals 13 residues. V lost 0 bases, J lost 8 bases, and 7 bases lay in between. The CDR3 spells CASSLAGGGELFF. DNA of the CDR3: TGTGCCAGCAGTTTAGCGGGAGGTGGGGAGCTGTTTTTT.

This sequence joins TRBV15 and TRBJ1-2, with TRBD1 as a possible D gene (5 bases). The CDR3 runs to 14 residues. Germline V gives CDR1 LNHNV, CDR2 YYDKDF (reference sequence). With 5 bases removed from V and 4 bases from J, the gap between germline ends came to 14 bases. CDR3 sequence reads: CATSRGTGAYGYTF. CDR3 nucleotides: TGTGCCACCAGCCGCGGGACTGGCGCCTATGGCTACACCTTC. The entire variable domain, with the rest obtained from reference TRBV15 and TRBJ1-2, is as follows: DAMVIQNPRYQVTQFGKPVTLSCSQTLNHNVMYWYQQKSSQAPKLLFHYYDKDFNNEADTPDNFQSRRPNTSFCFLDIRSPGLGDTAMYLCATSRGTGAYGYTFGSGTRLTVV.

This chain links TRBV7-8 with TRBJ1-1, with D unclear. This CDR3 is 12 amino acids long. The germline V and J ends were trimmed by 5 bases and 9 bases, with 13 bases remaining between them. CDR1 and CDR2 (germline): SGHVS, FQNEAQ. CDR3 DNA: TGTGCCAGCAGCCACGCCCAGGATAAAGCTTTCTTT. Protein: CASSHAQDKAFF.

This chain uses TRBV19 with TRBJ2-1; 11 nucleotides align to TRBD2. The ends lost 5 bases at V and 2 bases at J; junction bases unmatched: 14. There are 19 residues in the CDR3. Germline lookup yields CDR1 LNHDA and CDR2 SQIVND (reference sequence). The CDR3 region is CASSPRTGPTSGAYNEQFF. The CDR3 nucleotides are TGTGCCAGTAGTCCCCGGACAGGGCCGACTAGCGGGGCCTACAATGAGCAGTTCTTC.

The chain carries TRBV5-4 and TRBJ2-7, with 7 bases aligning to TRBD1. The CDR3 extends over 15 amino acids. CDR1 and CDR2 (germline): SGHNT, YYREEE (reference sequence). The V segment lost 4 bases and the J segment 6 bases; nucleotides outside the gene matches: 13. The CDR3 reads CASSPDRPGAVEQYF. DNA for the CDR3: TGTGCCAGCAGCCCGGACAGGCCTGGGGCGGTCGAGCAGTACTTC.

This chain uses TRBV18 with TRBJ2-7, with D perhaps matching TRBD1 (5 bases). Looked up from germline, CDR1 is KGHSH and CDR2 is LQKENI. V was pared by 2 bases and J by 6 bases, with 8 bases between. This CDR3 contains 12 residues. The CDR3 nucleotides are TGTGCCAGCTCACCATCAGGGCCCGAGCAGTACTTC. It specifies CASSPSGPEQYF.

V usage is TRBV2 and J usage is TRBJ1-1; D possibly corresponds to TRBD1 (6 bases). The CDR3 consists of 12 residues. Looked up from germline, CDR1 is SNHLY and CDR2 is FYNNEI. Trimming removed 6 bases at V and 7 bases at J, with 12 bases between. CDR3 nucleotide sequence: TGTGCCAGCAGCAGAGACAGGTTTGAAGCTTTCTTT. Its translation is CASSRDRFEAFF.

The chain's CDR3 is CASSLRVATDTQYF. CDR3 DNA: TGTGCCAGCAGTCTCCGGGTCGCCACAGATACGCAGTATTTT. This rearrangement joins TRBV6-1 to TRBJ2-3; D is undetermined. CDR1 is MNHNS, CDR2 SASEGT, per germline. V was cut by 5 bases and J by 2 bases, with 11 bases left in between. This CDR3 comprises 14 residues.

The sample holds one count of this clone. CDR3 nucleotide sequence: TGTGCCAGCAGTCTAGGGGGGGCAAAGAAACTGTTTTTT. As protein: CASSLGGAKKLFF. The chain links TRBV28 to TRBJ1-4; the D gene is possibly TRBD1 (6 bases). The germline V gene has CDR1 MDHEN and CDR2 SYDVKM. V was pared by 5 bases and J by 11 bases, with 15 bases between. This CDR3 spans 13 amino acids.

The chain recombines TRBV28 with TRBJ2-7, with TRBD2 as a possible D gene (6 bases). The V end was cut by 10 bases, the J end by 3 bases, with 10 bases between. Germline V CDR1 and CDR2: MDHEN, SYDVKM. The CDR3 is made up of 11 amino acids. The CDR3 region is CATMTSYEQYF. The CDR3 DNA sequence: TGTGCCACCATGACTAGCTACGAGCAGTACTTC.

The chain is built from TRBV15 and TRBJ2-7, with a possible D match to TRBD1 (6 bases). In germline, CDR1 is LNHNV, CDR2 YYDKDF (reference sequence). CDR3 length: 15 amino acids. V was pared by 5 bases and J by 6 bases, with 20 bases between. For the CDR3, the DNA is TGTGCCACCAGCTGGCGGGTTCAGGGGAGTGGCGAGCAGTACTTC. Amino acids: CATSWRVQGSGEQYF. The entire variable domain, with the rest obtained from reference TRBV15 and TRBJ2-7, is as follows: DAMVIQNPRYQVTQFGKPVTLSCSQTLNHNVMYWYQQKSSQAPKLLFHYYDKDFNNEADTPDNFQSRRPNTSFCFLDIRSPGLGDTAMYLCATSWRVQGSGEQYFGPGTRLTVT.

The CDR3 nucleotides read TGTGCCAGCAGCCGAGGGACTGGAGAGACCCAGTACTTC. It is translated as CASSRGTGETQYF. The chain carries TRBV7-9 and TRBJ2-5, with D perhaps matching TRBD2 (6 bases). CDR1 is SEHNR, CDR2 FQNEAQ, per germline (reference sequence). This CDR3 has 13 residues. V lost 5 bases to trimming and J lost 4 bases, with 11 bases between them.

The sample holds one count of this clone. This chain joins TRBV18 and TRBJ2-7, with D perhaps matching TRBD1 (6 bases). The CDR3 runs to 14 residues. V lost 9 bases and J lost 0, with 15 bases in between. CDR1 is KGHSH and CDR2 is LQKENI in the germline V gene. Here the CDR3 reads CASSRTDTSYEQYF. In DNA form, the CDR3 reads TGTGCCAGTTCCCGGACAGATACCTCCTACGAGCAGTACTTC.

The chain carries TRBV6-1 and TRBJ1-4; no clear D gene. Trimming removed 2 bases from V and 8 bases from J, with 12 bases in between. There are 14 residues in the CDR3. Germline assignment: CDR1 MNHNS and CDR2 SASEGT. This chain's CDR3 is CASSESSGGEKLFF. The DNA of the CDR3 is TGTGCCAGCAGTGAATCGAGTGGCGGAGAAAAACTGTTTTTT.

The V and J genes are TRBV2 and TRBJ1-2, with 9 nucleotides matching TRBD1. This CDR3 is built from 14 residues. Germline V CDR1 and CDR2: SNHLY, FYNNEI. Germline trimming cut 7 bases from V and 3 bases from J; bases unmatched to any gene: 6. For the CDR3, the DNA is TGTGCCAGCACTCCGACAGGGGGAGACTATGGCTACACCTTC. It is translated as CASTPTGGDYGYTF.

The chain couples TRBV19 to TRBJ1-3; possible D gene TRBD1, 6 bases. CDR3 size: 15 residues. Germline CDR1 and CDR2: LNHDA and SQIVND (reference sequence). Between the trimmed V and J ends, which lost 5 bases and 1 base, there was a span of 12 bases. The CDR3 loop reads CASSEQGGSGNTIYF. The CDR3 DNA is TGTGCCAGTAGTGAACAGGGTGGATCTGGAAACACCATATATTTT.

The chain recombines TRBV11-2 with TRBJ2-1; the D gene is possibly TRBD1 (6 bases). The germline gives CDR1 SGHAT, CDR2 FQNNGV. The CDR3 spans 11 residues. V dropped 6 bases and J dropped 12 bases, with 12 bases sitting between them. The CDR3 loop is CASSNRVGQFF. DNA for the CDR3: TGTGCCAGCAGTAACAGGGTAGGGCAGTTCTTC.